This TCR beta chain was found in a study of shared clonotypes between healthy human individuals (TCRdb year 2020). A note on the overall study: A couple of women and a few men aged 18 to 49 years were included in the cohort. For each donor, three plates each were used for CD4 naive and CD4 memory, two plates were used for CD8 naive, and one plate was used for CD8 memory. To estimate repertoire size and how much clonotypes are shared between individuals, the study performed deep sequencing of blood TCR repertoires from about five healthy adults. Different laboratories and diverse techniques were used to prepare libraries and sequence TCR repertoires, to increase sequencing depth and limit assay-specific biases. Between about 0.8 and 9 billion PBMCs per donor were obtained by leukapheresis.

CDR1 MGHRA and CDR2 YSYEKL were looked up in the germline V gene. The CDR3 runs 15 amino acids, cysteine and phenylalanine included. CDR3 DNA is the only sequence kept; it has 45 bases, read in frame from the first base. Trimmed from V: 4 bases; trimmed from J: 1 base; junction bases lacking a gene match: 2. Broader findings and caveats from the paper: Naive subsets generally had larger estimated clonotype richness than memory subsets. Across a few donors, around 5.4% of naive CD4, approximately 4% of naive CD8, approximately 2.5% of memory CD4, and approximately 0.4% of memory CD8 clonotypes were shared. Sampling was restricted to blood, and TCR repertoires in tissue are likely to differ from TCR repertoires in blood. Clonotypes shared by all four sorted-subset donors showed higher generation probabilities than non-shared clonotypes. Based on pairwise subsampling, the degree of clonotype sharing among donors was expected to be affected by sequencing depth. Even with the large sequencing depth, rarefaction of the sorted-subset datasets indicated that sequencing was incomplete. The small number of donors limited the genetic and exposure-history diversity represented.

Points on this clone: Its antigen remains undetermined. Base qualities are not recorded, but no much larger clone differs from it by a single base.

The donors were healthy, HIV-negative adults with no recently reported acute infections or vaccinations. Every donor was a Caucasian adult residing in Nashville, Tennessee, USA. CD4+ T cells were enriched by magnetic negative selection, after which naive cells were positively selected on CD45RA and the negative fraction was taken as the memory subset. After blood collection by leukapheresis, PBMCs were isolated using Ficoll-Histopaque density gradient centrifugation and then cryopreserved in the vapor phase of liquid nitrogen. Analytical flow cytometry was used to check the purity and quantity of each magnetically sorted T cell population. Genomic DNA was isolated from each sorted fraction and quantified by UV absorbance on a Nanodrop 2000c. TCR CDR3 regions were amplified from genomic DNA by multiplex PCR using the deep immunoSEQ assay. Extracted genomic DNA from each cell subset was spread evenly across all wells of several immunoSEQ 96-well plates, with each plate serving as a replicate. For sorted subsets, about 200 ng genomic DNA, equal to tens of thousands of T cell genomes, was loaded into each replicate PCR. Purified libraries were measured with a Qubit 3.0 fluorometer, size-checked on a Bioanalyzer 2100, and measured again with the KAPA Library Quantification kit. A separate single-read 150-cycle Illumina NextSeq 550 flow cell was used to sequence each immunoSEQ 96-well plate. Per the source publication's procedure: Because only junctional sequences without quality scores were contained in the immunoSEQ output, filtering matching that applied to full-length reads could not be performed. Sequences were annotated with PyIR, a Python wrapper for IgBLAST v1.9, using IMGT germline references to assign V/J genes and CDR3. Reads with weak V/J assignments (E-value above 1e-6), missing CDR3, stop codons, out-of-frame junctions, or ambiguous translated residues were removed. A V3J clonotype was defined by an identical inferred V gene, J gene, and CDR3 amino acid sequence. The percentage overlap between two repertoires was calculated by dividing the number of shared unique clonotypes by the size of the smaller repertoire. Three approaches were used to assess repertoire richness: RTK rarefaction, the Chao1 estimator, and Recon v2.1 estimates of unobserved clonotypes. OLGA was used to compute generation probabilities for all TCRbeta clonotypes that the gDNA method yielded from a few donors. Not all clones reach the TCRdb copy of this immuneACCESS table, which keeps in-frame sequences only. Checked studies attribute under half of the gap to unresolved V genes and leave the rest unexplained. The V and J calls and clone size come from that table; D and trimming were worked out from the DNA. A total of 2,100,000 or so clones appear in this sample, approximately 95% of them only once. About 0.13% of the sample goes to the ten largest clones.

The V and J genes are TRBV4-1 and TRBJ2-2, with 8 bases in between that match TRBD2. This sequence was found in a man between 18 and 29 years old in good health. The sequencing input was naive CD4+ T cells sorted from blood. Sample cell subset or site, as interpreted from the label and publication: CD45RA+ positively selected. The CDR3 loop reads CASSPSGLNTGELFF. The DNA is TGCGCCAGCAGCCCTAGCGGGCTGAACACCGGGGAGCTGTTTTTT.